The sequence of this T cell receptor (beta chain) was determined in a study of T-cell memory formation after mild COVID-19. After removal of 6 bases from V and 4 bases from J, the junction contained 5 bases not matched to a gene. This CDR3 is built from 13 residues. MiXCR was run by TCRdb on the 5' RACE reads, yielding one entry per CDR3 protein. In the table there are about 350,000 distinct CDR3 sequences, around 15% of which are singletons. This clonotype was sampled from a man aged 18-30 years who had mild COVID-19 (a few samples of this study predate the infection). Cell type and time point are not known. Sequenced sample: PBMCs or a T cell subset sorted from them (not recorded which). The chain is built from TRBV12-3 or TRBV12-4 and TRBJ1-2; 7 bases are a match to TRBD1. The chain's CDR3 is CASSQGETYGYTF. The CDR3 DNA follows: TGTGCCAGCAGCCAGGGGGAAACCTATGGCTACACCTTC.